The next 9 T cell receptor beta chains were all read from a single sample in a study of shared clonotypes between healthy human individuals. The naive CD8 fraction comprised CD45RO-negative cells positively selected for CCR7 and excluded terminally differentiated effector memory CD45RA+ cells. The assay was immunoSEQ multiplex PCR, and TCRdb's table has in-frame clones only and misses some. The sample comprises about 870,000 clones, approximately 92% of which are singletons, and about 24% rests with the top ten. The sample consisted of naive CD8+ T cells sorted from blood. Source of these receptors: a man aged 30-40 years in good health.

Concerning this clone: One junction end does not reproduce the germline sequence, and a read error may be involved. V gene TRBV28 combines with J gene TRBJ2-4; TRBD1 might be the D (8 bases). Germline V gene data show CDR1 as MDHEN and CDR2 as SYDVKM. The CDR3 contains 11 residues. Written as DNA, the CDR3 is TGTGCCAGCGTGGCGGGGGACAGGTACCACTTC. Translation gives CASVAGDRYHF.

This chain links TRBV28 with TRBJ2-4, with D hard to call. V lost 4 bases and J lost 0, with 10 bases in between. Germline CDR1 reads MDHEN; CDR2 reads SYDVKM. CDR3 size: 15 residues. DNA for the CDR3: TGTGCCAGCAGTTCCCCCCCGCTAGCCAAAAACATTCAGTACTTC. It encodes CASSSPPLAKNIQYF.

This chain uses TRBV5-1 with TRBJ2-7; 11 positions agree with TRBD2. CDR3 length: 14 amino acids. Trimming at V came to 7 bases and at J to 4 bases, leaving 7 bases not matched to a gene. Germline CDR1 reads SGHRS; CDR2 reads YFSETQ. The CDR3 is CASGLWTSGYEQYF. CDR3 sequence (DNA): TGCGCCAGCGGCCTTTGGACTAGCGGGTACGAGCAGTACTTC.

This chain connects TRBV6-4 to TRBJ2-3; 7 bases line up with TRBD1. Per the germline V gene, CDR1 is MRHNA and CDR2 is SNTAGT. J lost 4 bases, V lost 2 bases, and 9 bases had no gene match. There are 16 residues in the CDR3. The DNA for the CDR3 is TGTGCCAGCAGTGACCGGCCGGACAGGCCCTCAGATACGCAGTATTTT. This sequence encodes CASSDRPDRPSDTQYF.

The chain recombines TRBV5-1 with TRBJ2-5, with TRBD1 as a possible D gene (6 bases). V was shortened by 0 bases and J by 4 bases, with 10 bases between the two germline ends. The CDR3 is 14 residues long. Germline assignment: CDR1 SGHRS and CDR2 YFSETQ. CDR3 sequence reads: CASSLAGVRETQYF. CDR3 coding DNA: TGCGCCAGCAGCTTGGCAGGGGTGAGAGAGACCCAGTACTTC.

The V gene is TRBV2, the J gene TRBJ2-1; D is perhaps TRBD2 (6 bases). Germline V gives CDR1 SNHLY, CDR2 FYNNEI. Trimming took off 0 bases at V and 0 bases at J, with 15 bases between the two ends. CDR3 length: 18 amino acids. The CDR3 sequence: CASSEAPRAGGSYNEQFF. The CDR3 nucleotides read TGTGCCAGCAGTGAAGCGCCCAGGGCCGGGGGCTCCTACAATGAGCAGTTCTTC.

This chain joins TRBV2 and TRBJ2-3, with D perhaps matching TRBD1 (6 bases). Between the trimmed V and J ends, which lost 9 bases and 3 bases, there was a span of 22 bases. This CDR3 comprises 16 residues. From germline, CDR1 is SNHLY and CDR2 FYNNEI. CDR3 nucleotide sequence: TGTGCCAGGGAAACGCGTGCCAGGGGCTGGACAGATACGCAGTATTTT. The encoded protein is CARETRARGWTDTQYF. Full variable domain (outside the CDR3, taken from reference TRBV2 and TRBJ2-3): EPEVTQTPSHQVTQMGQEVILRCVPISNHLYFYWYRQILGQKVEFLVSFYNNEISEKSEIFDDQFSVERPDGSNFTLKIRSTKLEDSAMYFCARETRARGWTDTQYFGPGTRLTVL.

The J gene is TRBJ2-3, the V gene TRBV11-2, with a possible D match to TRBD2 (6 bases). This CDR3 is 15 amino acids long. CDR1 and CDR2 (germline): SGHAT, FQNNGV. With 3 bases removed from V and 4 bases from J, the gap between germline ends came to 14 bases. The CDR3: CASSFWDSQADTQYF. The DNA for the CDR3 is TGTGCCAGCAGCTTCTGGGACTCGCAAGCAGATACGCAGTATTTT.

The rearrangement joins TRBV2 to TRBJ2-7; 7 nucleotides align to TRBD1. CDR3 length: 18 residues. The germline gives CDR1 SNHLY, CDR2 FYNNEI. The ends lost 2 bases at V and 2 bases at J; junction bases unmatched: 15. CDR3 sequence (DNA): TGTGCCAGCAGTGAATGGGGCGGCTTCGGGACAGCGCCCTACGAGCAGTACTTC. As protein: CASSEWGGFGTAPYEQYF.